This is a list of T cell receptor beta chains from one sample in a study of shared clonotypes between healthy human individuals. The method was immunoSEQ multiplex PCR; TCRdb's version includes in-frame clones alone and lacks a portion of them. The repertoire holds roughly 1,000,000 clones, with 75% to 80% as singletons. Sequenced: memory CD4+ T cells from PBMCs. These receptors came from a man between 18 and 29 years old in good health. Some clones in this sample may be carry-over from other donors' samples. The CDR3 runs from the conserved cysteine through the conserved F or W. D genes are given only for firm matches. Only some rows state a clone size, as once, few, many or a class for expanded clones.

V gene,D gene,clone size,J gene,CDR3 protein,CDR3 DNA
TRBV28,NA,NA,TRBJ1-2,CAEGGTYGYTF,TGTGCCGAAGGAGGGACCTATGGCTACACCTTC
TRBV28,NA,few,TRBJ2-1,CASSSNEQFF,TGTGCCAGCAGTAGCAATGAGCAGTTCTTC
TRBV7-1,NA,NA,TRBJ2-7,CASSLHRPQGHEQYF,TGTGCCAGCAGCCTACACAGGCCCCAAGGGCACGAGCAGTACTTC
TRBV2,NA,NA,TRBJ1-3,CASSPQGAGNTIYF,TGTGCCAGCAGTCCCCAGGGAGCTGGAAACACCATATATTTT
TRBV10-3,TRBD2,once,TRBJ2-1,CAISELWTSGRNEQFF,TGTGCCATCAGTGAGTTGTGGACTAGCGGGAGGAATGAGCAGTTCTTC
TRBV9,TRBD2,NA,TRBJ2-1,CASSTNPSGLNNEQFF,TGTGCCAGCAGTACAAACCCTAGCGGGCTTAACAATGAGCAGTTCTTC
TRBV2,NA,once,TRBJ2-3,CASSRESTDTQYF,TGTGCCAGCAGTAGGGAGAGCACAGATACGCAGTATTTT
TRBV6-1,NA,NA,TRBJ1-2,CASSEAPVGTYGYTF,TGTGCCAGCAGTGAAGCGCCGGTCGGAACCTATGGCTACACCTTC
TRBV7-9,NA,NA,TRBJ1-1,CASSPPRRGGTEAFF,TGTGCCAGCAGCCCGCCAAGAAGAGGGGGCACTGAAGCTTTCTTT
TRBV27,NA,NA,TRBJ1-4,CASSPHGGRPPSTNEKLFF,TGTGCCAGCAGTCCTCATGGCGGGAGGCCCCCATCAACTAATGAAAAACTGTTTTTT
TRBV5-6,NA,NA,TRBJ2-5,CASSLVGLGETQYF,TGTGCCAGCAGCTTGGTAGGACTGGGGGAGACCCAGTACTTC